The rows below give T cell receptor beta chains drawn from one sample of a study of shared clonotypes between healthy human individuals. Profiling relied on immunoSEQ multiplex PCR, and the TCRdb table lists in-frame clones only, not all of them. Of roughly 2 million clones listed, approximately 94% were seen once; the top ten hold 0.13%. Sequences were obtained from naive CD4+ T cells sorted from blood. The receptor source for this set is a man aged 18 to 35 in good health. CDR3s include the opening cysteine and the closing phenylalanine or tryptophan. Fields, in order: CDR3 DNA, CDR3 protein, J gene, D gene, V gene, clone size. The D gene is left open where the match is weak. A clone size is listed for some rows: how often the clone was seen (once, few, many), or a class if it is expanded.

CDR3 DNA: TGTGCCAGCAGCTCGGACGTGACGGGACGAGCTTCCTTC
CDR3 protein: CASSSDVTGRASF
J gene: TRBJ1-2
D gene: .
V gene: TRBV7-2
clone size: once

CDR3 DNA: TGTGCCAGCAGCGTAGGGCCAGCAACTAATGAAAAACTGTTTTTT
CDR3 protein: CASSVGPATNEKLFF
J gene: TRBJ1-4
D gene: .
V gene: TRBV9
clone size: once

CDR3 DNA: TGCGCCACCAGGGATTCCTATAATTCACCCCTCCACTTT
CDR3 protein: CATRDSYNSPLHF
J gene: TRBJ1-6
D gene: .
V gene: TRBV10-1
clone size: .

CDR3 DNA: TGTGCCAGCAGTGGGGACAGCAATGAGCAGTTCTTC
CDR3 protein: CASSGDSNEQFF
J gene: TRBJ2-1
D gene: TRBD1
V gene: TRBV6-1
clone size: once

CDR3 DNA: TGTGCCAGCAGTCGCGGAACAGAGACCTACTATGGCTACACCTTC
CDR3 protein: CASSRGTETYYGYTF
J gene: TRBJ1-2
D gene: .
V gene: TRBV6-5
clone size: .

CDR3 DNA: TGCGCCAGCAGCTTGTATGGGCTAGATACGCAGTATTTT
CDR3 protein: CASSLYGLDTQYF
J gene: TRBJ2-3
D gene: .
V gene: TRBV5-1
clone size: .

CDR3 DNA: TGTGCCAGCAGCCAACCCCAAGCTGGAGGGGAGACCCAGTACTTC
CDR3 protein: CASSQPQAGGETQYF
J gene: TRBJ2-5
D gene: .
V gene: TRBV9
clone size: .

CDR3 DNA: TGCGCCAGCAGCCACCTCTTAGATACGCAGTATTTT
CDR3 protein: CASSHLLDTQYF
J gene: TRBJ2-3
D gene: .
V gene: TRBV4-1
clone size: .

CDR3 DNA: TGTGCCAGCAGCTTAGGGACAGGCATAAATGAGCAGTTCTTC
CDR3 protein: CASSLGTGINEQFF
J gene: TRBJ2-1
D gene: TRBD1
V gene: TRBV7-9
clone size: .

CDR3 DNA: TGTGCCAGCAGCCGCGCCGGGACAGGGGACGATGAGCAGTTCTTC
CDR3 protein: CASSRAGTGDDEQFF
J gene: TRBJ2-1
D gene: TRBD1
V gene: TRBV4-2
clone size: .

CDR3 DNA: TGTGCCAGCAGTTACTCGGCCAGGGCCTACGAGCAGTACTTC
CDR3 protein: CASSYSARAYEQYF
J gene: TRBJ2-7
D gene: .
V gene: TRBV6-5
clone size: .

CDR3 DNA: TGTGCCAGCAGTGACGACAGGGGGACTGAAGCTTTCTTT
CDR3 protein: CASSDDRGTEAFF
J gene: TRBJ1-1
D gene: TRBD1
V gene: TRBV25-1
clone size: .

CDR3 DNA: TGTGCCAGCAGCTTTACCCCGGGACTAGCGGGGACCGGGGAGCTGTTTTTT
CDR3 protein: CASSFTPGLAGTGELFF
J gene: TRBJ2-2
D gene: TRBD2
V gene: TRBV11-2
clone size: .

CDR3 DNA: TGTGCCAGCAGTCGGATGAGGGAGAACACTGAAGCTTTCTTT
CDR3 protein: CASSRMRENTEAFF
J gene: TRBJ1-1
D gene: .
V gene: TRBV6-5
clone size: .

CDR3 DNA: TGTGCCAGCAGTGCCGGGACTAGCGTGGCCTACGAGCAGTACTTC
CDR3 protein: CASSAGTSVAYEQYF
J gene: TRBJ2-7
D gene: TRBD2
V gene: TRBV2
clone size: .

CDR3 DNA: TGTGCCTGGAGTGTCTCCGTGGATACGCAGTATTTT
CDR3 protein: CAWSVSVDTQYF
J gene: TRBJ2-3
D gene: .
V gene: TRBV30
clone size: .

CDR3 DNA: TGTGCCTGGAGTCTTGGACACAACTACGAGCAGTACTTC
CDR3 protein: CAWSLGHNYEQYF
J gene: TRBJ2-7
D gene: .
V gene: TRBV30
clone size: .

CDR3 DNA: TGTGCCAGCAGTTTGGGCACAGGTTTCGGCGAGCAGTACTTC
CDR3 protein: CASSLGTGFGEQYF
J gene: TRBJ2-7
D gene: .
V gene: TRBV27
clone size: .

CDR3 DNA: TGTGCCAGCAGACTGACGGGGGTGAAGAACACAGATACGCAGTATTTT
CDR3 protein: CASRLTGVKNTDTQYF
J gene: TRBJ2-3
D gene: .
V gene: TRBV5-4
clone size: .

CDR3 DNA: TGCGCCAGCAGCCAAGAATTAAATTCACCCCTCCACTTT
CDR3 protein: CASSQELNSPLHF
J gene: TRBJ1-6
D gene: .
V gene: TRBV4-3
clone size: .

CDR3 DNA: TGTGCCAGCAGCACCACAGGGTCAGGAGCTTTCTTT
CDR3 protein: CASSTTGSGAFF
J gene: TRBJ1-1
D gene: .
V gene: TRBV7-8
clone size: .

CDR3 DNA: TGCGCCAGCAGCTTGGTCGAGCGGGAGGGCCGGGATACGCAGTATTTT
CDR3 protein: CASSLVEREGRDTQYF
J gene: TRBJ2-3
D gene: TRBD2
V gene: TRBV5-1
clone size: .

CDR3 DNA: TGTGCCAGCAGCCCGACCACAGGGGCCGTAAACTCGGCTTTCTTT
CDR3 protein: CASSPTTGAVNSAFF
J gene: TRBJ1-1
D gene: TRBD1
V gene: TRBV7-2
clone size: once

CDR3 DNA: TGTGCCAGCAGTTTTTCGGGGGGCTCCTACGAGCAGTACTTC
CDR3 protein: CASSFSGGSYEQYF
J gene: TRBJ2-7
D gene: TRBD2
V gene: TRBV6-5
clone size: .

CDR3 DNA: TGCGCCAGCAGCCCTCAGCCCCAGGGAGAGACCCAGTACTTC
CDR3 protein: CASSPQPQGETQYF
J gene: TRBJ2-5
D gene: .
V gene: TRBV4-3
clone size: once

CDR3 DNA: TGTGCCAGCAGAGTGCCGGGAGCAGATACGCAGTATTTT
CDR3 protein: CASRVPGADTQYF
J gene: TRBJ2-3
D gene: .
V gene: TRBV7-9
clone size: .

CDR3 DNA: TGTGCCAGCAGTGAATTTAACCCTAGCAATCAGCCCCAGCATTTT
CDR3 protein: CASSEFNPSNQPQHF
J gene: TRBJ1-5
D gene: .
V gene: TRBV6-1
clone size: .

CDR3 DNA: TGTGCCAGCACCAGAGCCGACAGGGGCTATGGCTACACCTTC
CDR3 protein: CASTRADRGYGYTF
J gene: TRBJ1-2
D gene: TRBD1
V gene: TRBV6-5
clone size: .

CDR3 DNA: TGTGCCAGCAGCCGGACACCCCATCCTCTTAACTATGGCTACACCTTC
CDR3 protein: CASSRTPHPLNYGYTF
J gene: TRBJ1-2
D gene: .
V gene: TRBV5-6
clone size: .

CDR3 DNA: TGTGCCTGCCCCTGGGGTCCTGGAAACACCATATATTTT
CDR3 protein: CACPWGPGNTIYF
J gene: TRBJ1-3
D gene: .
V gene: TRBV30
clone size: .

CDR3 DNA: TGTGCCAGCAGTGCCAGGCTTTCGGTCGAAAAACTGTTTTTT
CDR3 protein: CASSARLSVEKLFF
J gene: TRBJ1-4
D gene: .
V gene: TRBV25-1
clone size: .

CDR3 DNA: TGTGCTTCCAGGGGACAAGAGACCCAGTACTTC
CDR3 protein: CASRGQETQYF
J gene: TRBJ2-5
D gene: .
V gene: TRBV30
clone size: .

CDR3 DNA: TGTGCCAGCAGTTTAATGGGACAGGGAATATCTGGAAACACCATATATTTT
CDR3 protein: CASSLMGQGISGNTIYF
J gene: TRBJ1-3
D gene: TRBD1
V gene: TRBV28
clone size: .

CDR3 DNA: TGTGCCTGGAGTGTACAACAGTATGGCTACACCTTC
CDR3 protein: CAWSVQQYGYTF
J gene: TRBJ1-2
D gene: .
V gene: TRBV30
clone size: .

CDR3 DNA: TGTGCCTGGAGTGTAGGGGGGGCCTATGGCTACACCTTC
CDR3 protein: CAWSVGGAYGYTF
J gene: TRBJ1-2
D gene: .
V gene: TRBV30
clone size: .

CDR3 DNA: TGTGCCAGTAGTAGCTCATTCGGGACAGGGAATCTCTACGAGCAGTACTTC
CDR3 protein: CASSSSFGTGNLYEQYF
J gene: TRBJ2-7
D gene: TRBD1
V gene: TRBV19
clone size: .

CDR3 DNA: TGTGCCTGGAGTGTAGAGGAGAGCGAAAAACTGTTTTTT
CDR3 protein: CAWSVEESEKLFF
J gene: TRBJ1-4
D gene: .
V gene: TRBV30
clone size: .

CDR3 DNA: TGTGCCAGCAGTCCCTCCAGCGGCGGGGGCTCCGAGCAGTACTTC
CDR3 protein: CASSPSSGGGSEQYF
J gene: TRBJ2-7
D gene: .
V gene: TRBV6-1
clone size: once

CDR3 DNA: TGTGCCAGCGTGAAGCCTTCCTCCGGCGGCTACGAGCAGTACTTC
CDR3 protein: CASVKPSSGGYEQYF
J gene: TRBJ2-7
D gene: .
V gene: TRBV2
clone size: .

CDR3 DNA: TGTGCCAGCAGTGAAGAAGAGCGACTTGGAGATACGCAGTATTTT
CDR3 protein: CASSEEERLGDTQYF
J gene: TRBJ2-3
D gene: .
V gene: TRBV2
clone size: .

CDR3 DNA: TGTGCCAGCAGCTTCATGGGACTAGCGGGAGCCGAGCAGTACTTC
CDR3 protein: CASSFMGLAGAEQYF
J gene: TRBJ2-7
D gene: TRBD2
V gene: TRBV7-6
clone size: once

CDR3 DNA: TGCAGCGTTGAAAAGGGGGGGTATGAGACCCAGTACTTC
CDR3 protein: CSVEKGGYETQYF
J gene: TRBJ2-5
D gene: .
V gene: TRBV29-1
clone size: .

CDR3 DNA: TGTGCCAGCAGCTTAGGGACAGGGGGGAATCAGCCCCAGCATTTT
CDR3 protein: CASSLGTGGNQPQHF
J gene: TRBJ1-5
D gene: TRBD1
V gene: TRBV11-2
clone size: .

CDR3 DNA: TGTGCCAGCAGTTTAGGGTTCTTAGATACGCAGTATTTT
CDR3 protein: CASSLGFLDTQYF
J gene: TRBJ2-3
D gene: .
V gene: TRBV27
clone size: .

CDR3 DNA: TGCGCCAGCAGCTTTTGGACAGGGTCCTACGAGCAGTACTTC
CDR3 protein: CASSFWTGSYEQYF
J gene: TRBJ2-7
D gene: TRBD1
V gene: TRBV5-1
clone size: .

CDR3 DNA: TGCGCCAGCAGCTTGGTCGGGACTAGCACAGATACGCAGTATTTT
CDR3 protein: CASSLVGTSTDTQYF
J gene: TRBJ2-3
D gene: .
V gene: TRBV5-1
clone size: .

CDR3 DNA: TGTGCCTGGAGTGTACTTAGCGGGGGGACTACCCCCACAGATACGCAGTATTTT
CDR3 protein: CAWSVLSGGTTPTDTQYF
J gene: TRBJ2-3
D gene: TRBD2
V gene: TRBV30
clone size: .

CDR3 DNA: TGTGCCAGCAGTGAAAGAGTCAGCCGGCCCACCTACGAGCAGTACTTC
CDR3 protein: CASSERVSRPTYEQYF
J gene: TRBJ2-7
D gene: .
V gene: TRBV6-1
clone size: once